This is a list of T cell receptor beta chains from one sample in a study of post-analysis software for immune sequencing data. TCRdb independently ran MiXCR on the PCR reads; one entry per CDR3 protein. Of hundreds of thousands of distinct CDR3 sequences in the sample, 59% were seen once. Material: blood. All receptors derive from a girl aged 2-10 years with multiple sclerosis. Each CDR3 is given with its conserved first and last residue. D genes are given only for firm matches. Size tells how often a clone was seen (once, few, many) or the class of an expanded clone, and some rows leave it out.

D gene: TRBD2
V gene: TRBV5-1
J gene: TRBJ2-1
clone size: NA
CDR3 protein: CASSLSLAGADEQFF
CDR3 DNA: TGCGCCAGCAGCTTGTCACTAGCGGGAGCAGATGAGCAGTTCTTC

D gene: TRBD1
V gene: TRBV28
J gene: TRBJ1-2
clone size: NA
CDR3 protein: CASRYRDRRFGYTF
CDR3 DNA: TGTGCCAGCAGGTACCGGGACAGGCGGTTTGGCTACACCTTC

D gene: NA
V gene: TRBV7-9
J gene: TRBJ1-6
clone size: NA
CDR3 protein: CASNSGLTNSPLHF
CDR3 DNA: TGTGCCAGCAACTCCGGACTTACCAATTCACCCCTCCACTTT

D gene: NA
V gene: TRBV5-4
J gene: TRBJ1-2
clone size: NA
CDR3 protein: CASSSVAGYTF
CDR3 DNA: TGTGCCAGCAGCTCCGTCGCTGGCTACACCTTC

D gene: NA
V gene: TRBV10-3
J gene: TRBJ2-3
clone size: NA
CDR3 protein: CAITGPYTDTQYF
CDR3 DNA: TGTGCCATCACGGGGCCCTACACAGATACGCAGTATTTT

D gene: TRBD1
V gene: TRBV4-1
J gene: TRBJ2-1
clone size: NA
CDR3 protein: CASSYGQGNNEQFF
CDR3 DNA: TGCGCCAGCAGCTATGGACAGGGAAACAATGAGCAGTTCTTC

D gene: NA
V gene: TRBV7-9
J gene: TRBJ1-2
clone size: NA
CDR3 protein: CASSPDGTANYGYTF
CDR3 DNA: TGTGCCAGCAGCCCAGATGGGACGGCTAACTATGGCTACACCTTC

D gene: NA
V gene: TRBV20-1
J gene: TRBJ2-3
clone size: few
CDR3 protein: CSTNWLSTDTQYF
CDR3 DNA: TGCAGTACAAACTGGCTTAGCACAGATACGCAGTATTTT

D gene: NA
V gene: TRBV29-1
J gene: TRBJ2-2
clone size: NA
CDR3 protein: CSMSRENTGELFF
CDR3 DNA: TGCAGCATGAGCAGGGAGAACACCGGGGAGCTGTTTTTT

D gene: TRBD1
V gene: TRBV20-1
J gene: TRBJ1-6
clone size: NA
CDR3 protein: CSASPLTGENSPLHF
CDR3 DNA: TGCAGTGCTAGTCCTTTGACAGGGGAGAATTCACCCCTCCACTTT

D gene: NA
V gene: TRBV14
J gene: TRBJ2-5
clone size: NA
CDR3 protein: CASSRIGAAIQETQYF
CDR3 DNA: TGTGCCAGCAGCCGTATTGGGGCGGCCATCCAAGAGACCCAGTACTTC

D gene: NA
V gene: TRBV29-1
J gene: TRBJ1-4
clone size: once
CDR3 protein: CSVDRGGNEKLFF
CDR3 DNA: TGCAGCGTTGATCGGGGAGGTAATGAAAAACTGTTTTTT

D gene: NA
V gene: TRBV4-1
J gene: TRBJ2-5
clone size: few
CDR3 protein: CASSQEGTKETQYF
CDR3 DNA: TGCGCCAGCAGCCAAGAGGGGACAAAAGAGACCCAGTACTTC

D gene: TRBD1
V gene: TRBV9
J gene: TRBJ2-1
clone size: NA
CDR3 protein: CASSVSTGAGGYNEQFF
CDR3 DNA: TGTGCCAGCAGCGTAAGTACCGGTGCAGGGGGATACAATGAGCAGTTCTTC

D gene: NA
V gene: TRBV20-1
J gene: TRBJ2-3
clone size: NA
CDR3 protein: CSATGPLVDTQYF
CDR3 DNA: TGCAGTGCTACCGGACCACTAGTGGATACGCAGTATTTT

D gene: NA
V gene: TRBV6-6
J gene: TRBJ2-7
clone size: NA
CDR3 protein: CASSYADSLDLEQYF
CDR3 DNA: TGTGCCAGCAGTTACGCGGACAGCCTTGACTTGGAGCAGTACTTC

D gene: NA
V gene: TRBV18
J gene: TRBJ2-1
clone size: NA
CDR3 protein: CASSPMQGRNEQFF
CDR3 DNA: TGTGCCAGCTCACCAATGCAGGGGCGCAATGAGCAGTTCTTC

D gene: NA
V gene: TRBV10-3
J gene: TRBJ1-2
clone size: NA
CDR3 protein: CAISETYGYTF
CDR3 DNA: TGTGCCATCAGTGAAACCTATGGCTACACCTTC

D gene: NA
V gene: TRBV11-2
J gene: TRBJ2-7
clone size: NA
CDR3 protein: CASSLDGLYNEQYF
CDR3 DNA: TGTGCCAGCAGCTTAGATGGACTTTACAATGAGCAGTACTTC

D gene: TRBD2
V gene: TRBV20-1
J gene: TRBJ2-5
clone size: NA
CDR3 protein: CSARWAGGLETQYF
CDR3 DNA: TGCAGTGCTAGGTGGGCGGGGGGACTTGAGACCCAGTACTTC

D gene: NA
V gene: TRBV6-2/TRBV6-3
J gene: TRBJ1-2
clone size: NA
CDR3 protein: CASSYAGLHYGYTF
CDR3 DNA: TGTGCCAGCAGTTACGCAGGTCTCCACTATGGCTACACCTTC

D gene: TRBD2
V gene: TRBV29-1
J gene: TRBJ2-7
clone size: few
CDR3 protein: CSVVAAGAAYEQYF
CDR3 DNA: TGCAGCGTTGTAGCAGCGGGAGCCGCCTACGAGCAGTACTTC

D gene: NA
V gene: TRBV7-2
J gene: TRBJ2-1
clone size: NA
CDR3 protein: CASSLARVGNQQFF
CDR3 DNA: TGTGCCAGCAGCTTAGCGCGGGTGGGTAATCAGCAGTTCTTC

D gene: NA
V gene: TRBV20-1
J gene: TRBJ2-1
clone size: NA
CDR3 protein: CSARLRNPYNEQFF
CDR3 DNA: TGCAGTGCTAGACTAAGGAACCCTTACAATGAGCAGTTCTTC

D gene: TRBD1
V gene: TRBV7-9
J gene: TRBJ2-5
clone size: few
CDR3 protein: CATRSGTAPQETQYF
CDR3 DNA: TGTGCCACGAGATCCGGGACAGCTCCGCAAGAGACCCAGTACTTC

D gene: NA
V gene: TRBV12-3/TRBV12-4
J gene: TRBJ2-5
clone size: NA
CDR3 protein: CASSLTGMDRKTQYF
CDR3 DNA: TGTGCCAGCAGTTTAACAGGGATGGATAGGAAGACCCAGTACTTC

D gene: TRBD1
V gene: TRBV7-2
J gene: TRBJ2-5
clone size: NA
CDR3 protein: CASSLGPTGTGEETQYF
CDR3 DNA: TGTGCCAGCAGCTTGGGGCCAACCGGGACAGGGGAAGAGACCCAGTACTTC

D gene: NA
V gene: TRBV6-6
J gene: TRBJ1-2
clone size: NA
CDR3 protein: CASSSGGTDYGYTF
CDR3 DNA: TGTGCCAGCAGCTCAGGAGGCACGGACTATGGCTACACCTTC

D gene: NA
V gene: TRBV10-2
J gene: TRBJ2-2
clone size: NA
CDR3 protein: CASRAGNTGELFF
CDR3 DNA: TGCGCCAGCAGGGCAGGGAACACCGGGGAGCTGTTTTTT

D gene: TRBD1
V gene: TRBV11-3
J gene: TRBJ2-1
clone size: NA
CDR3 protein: CAGSRQGANNGQFF
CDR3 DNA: TGTGCCGGCAGCAGACAGGGGGCTAACAATGGGCAGTTCTTC

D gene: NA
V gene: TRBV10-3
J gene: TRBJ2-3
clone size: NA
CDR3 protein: CAIRPYSLDTQYF
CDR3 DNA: TGTGCCATCAGGCCCTATTCGTTGGATACGCAGTATTTT

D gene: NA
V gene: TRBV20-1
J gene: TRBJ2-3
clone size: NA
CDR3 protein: CSARTGALGEQYF
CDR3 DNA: TGCAGTGCTAGAACGGGAGCCCTAGGGGAACAGTATTTT

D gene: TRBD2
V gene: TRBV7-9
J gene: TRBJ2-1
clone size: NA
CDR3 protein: CASSLGGREGEQFF
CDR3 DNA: TGTGCCAGCAGCTTAGGCGGCAGGGAGGGTGAGCAGTTCTTC

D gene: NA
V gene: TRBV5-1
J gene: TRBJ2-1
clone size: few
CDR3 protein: CASSFLAHNNEQFF
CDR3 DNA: TGCGCCAGCAGCTTTCTAGCCCACAACAATGAGCAGTTCTTC

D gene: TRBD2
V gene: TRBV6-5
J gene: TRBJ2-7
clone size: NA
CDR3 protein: CASSPLTSGIYEQYF
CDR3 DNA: TGTGCCAGCAGCCCCCTGACTAGCGGCATCTACGAGCAGTACTTC

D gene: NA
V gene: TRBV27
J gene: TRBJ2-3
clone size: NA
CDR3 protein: CASSSGGLTNTQYF
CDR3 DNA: TGTGCCAGCAGTTCCGGAGGGCTCACGAATACGCAGTATTTT

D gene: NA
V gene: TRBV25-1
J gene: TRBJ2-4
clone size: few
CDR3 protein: CASRDTPDGNIQYF
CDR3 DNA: TGTGCCAGCAGGGACACCCCTGACGGGAACATTCAGTACTTC

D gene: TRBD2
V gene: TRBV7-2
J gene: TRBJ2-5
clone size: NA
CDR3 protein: CASSPGGSGTQETQYF
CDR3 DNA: TGTGCCAGCAGCCCCGGGGGTAGCGGGACCCAAGAGACCCAGTACTTC

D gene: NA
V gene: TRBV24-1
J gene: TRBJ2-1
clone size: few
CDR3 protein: CATSDIRTGNEQFF
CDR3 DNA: TGTGCCACCAGTGATATCCGGACCGGTAATGAGCAGTTCTTC

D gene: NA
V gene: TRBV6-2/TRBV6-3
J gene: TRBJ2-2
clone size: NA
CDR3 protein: CASSIILTGELFF
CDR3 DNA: TGTGCCAGCAGTATAATACTCACCGGGGAGCTGTTTTTT

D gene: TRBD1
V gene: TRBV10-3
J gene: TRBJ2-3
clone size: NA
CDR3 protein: CAISEFGQDTDTRYF
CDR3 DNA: TGTGCCATCAGTGAGTTCGGACAGGACACAGATACGCGGTATTTT

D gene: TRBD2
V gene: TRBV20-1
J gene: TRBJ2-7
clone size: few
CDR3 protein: CSASYQRERPYEQYF
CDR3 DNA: TGCAGTGCTTCCTACCAGCGGGAAAGACCTTACGAGCAGTACTTC

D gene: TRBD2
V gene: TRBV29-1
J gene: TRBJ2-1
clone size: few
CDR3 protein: CSAASGAPNEQFF
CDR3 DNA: TGCAGCGCCGCTAGCGGGGCGCCAAATGAGCAGTTCTTC

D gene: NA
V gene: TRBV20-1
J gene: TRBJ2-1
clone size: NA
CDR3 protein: CSASHRVRSEQFF
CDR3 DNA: TGCAGTGCTAGTCACAGGGTTCGTTCTGAGCAGTTCTTC